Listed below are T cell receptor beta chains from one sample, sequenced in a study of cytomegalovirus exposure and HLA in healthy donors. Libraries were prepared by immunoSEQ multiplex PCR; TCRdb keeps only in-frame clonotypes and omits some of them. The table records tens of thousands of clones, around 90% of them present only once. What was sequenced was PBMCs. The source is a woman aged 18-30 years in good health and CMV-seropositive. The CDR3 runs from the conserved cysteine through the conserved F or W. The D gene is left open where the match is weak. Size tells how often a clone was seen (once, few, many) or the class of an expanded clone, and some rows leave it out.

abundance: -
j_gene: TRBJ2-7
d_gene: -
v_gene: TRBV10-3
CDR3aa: CASKGGNEQYF
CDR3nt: TGTGCTTCCAAGGGCGGGAACGAGCAGTACTTC

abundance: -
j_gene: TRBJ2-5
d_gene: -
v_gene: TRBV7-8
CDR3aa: CASSLGGLEETQYF
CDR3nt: TGTGCCAGCAGCCTGGGGGGGCTTGAAGAGACCCAGTACTTC

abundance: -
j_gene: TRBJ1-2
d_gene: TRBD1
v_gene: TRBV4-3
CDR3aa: CASSPELSDRGRDGYTF
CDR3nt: TGCGCCAGCAGCCCGGAGTTAAGCGACAGGGGACGAGATGGCTACACCTTC

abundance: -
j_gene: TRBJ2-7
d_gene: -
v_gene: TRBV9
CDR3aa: CASSVGLSYEQYF
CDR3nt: TGTGCCAGCAGCGTAGGTCTCTCCTACGAGCAGTACTTC

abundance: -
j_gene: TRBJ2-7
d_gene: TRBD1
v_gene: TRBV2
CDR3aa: CASSDLGQGSYEQYF
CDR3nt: TGTGCCAGCAGTGACCTGGGACAGGGGTCCTACGAGCAGTACTTC

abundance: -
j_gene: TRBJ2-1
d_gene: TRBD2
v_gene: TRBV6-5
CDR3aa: CASSSGLAGVGNEQFF
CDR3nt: TGTGCCAGCAGTTCCGGACTAGCGGGAGTTGGGAATGAGCAGTTCTTC

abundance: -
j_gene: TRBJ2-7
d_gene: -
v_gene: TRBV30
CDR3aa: CAWNVDGVYEQYF
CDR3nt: TGTGCCTGGAATGTCGACGGAGTCTACGAGCAGTACTTC

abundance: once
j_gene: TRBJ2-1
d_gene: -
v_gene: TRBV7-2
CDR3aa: CASSSDRYNEQFF
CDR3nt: TGTGCCAGCAGCTCGGACAGATACAATGAGCAGTTCTTC

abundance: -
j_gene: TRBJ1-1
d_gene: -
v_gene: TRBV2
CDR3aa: CASSPGHTLKNTEAFF
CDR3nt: TGTGCCAGCAGCCCGGGACACACCCTGAAGAACACTGAAGCTTTCTTT

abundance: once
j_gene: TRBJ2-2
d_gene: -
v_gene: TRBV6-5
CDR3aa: CASRRTANTGELFF
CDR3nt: TGTGCCAGCAGGAGAACAGCGAACACCGGGGAGCTGTTTTTT

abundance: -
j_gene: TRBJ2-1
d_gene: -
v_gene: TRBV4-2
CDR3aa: CASSQVWENEQFF
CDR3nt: TGTGCCAGCAGCCAAGTATGGGAGAATGAGCAGTTCTTC

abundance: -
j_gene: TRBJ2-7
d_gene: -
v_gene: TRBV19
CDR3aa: CASSKGVNSYEQYF
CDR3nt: TGTGCCAGTAGTAAGGGAGTTAACTCCTACGAGCAGTACTTC

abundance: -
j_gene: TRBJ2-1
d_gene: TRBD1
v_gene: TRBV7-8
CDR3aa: CASSPIRQGAYNEQFF
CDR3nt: TGTGCCAGCAGCCCAATTAGACAGGGCGCCTACAATGAGCAGTTCTTC

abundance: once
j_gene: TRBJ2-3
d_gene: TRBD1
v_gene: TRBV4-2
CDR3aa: CASSQATGGESDTQYF
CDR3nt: TGTGCCAGCAGCCAAGCGACAGGGGGCGAATCAGATACGCAGTATTTT

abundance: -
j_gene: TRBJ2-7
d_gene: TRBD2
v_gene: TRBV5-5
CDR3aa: CASRGRLAESYEQYF
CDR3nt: TGTGCCAGCAGGGGGCGGCTAGCGGAATCCTACGAGCAGTACTTC

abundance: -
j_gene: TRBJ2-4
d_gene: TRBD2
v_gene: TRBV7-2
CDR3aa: CASSPGLAGALSEDIQYF
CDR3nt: TGTGCCAGCAGCCCGGGACTAGCGGGGGCCCTCTCGGAAGACATTCAGTACTTC

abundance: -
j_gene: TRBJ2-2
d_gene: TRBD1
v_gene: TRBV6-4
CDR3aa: CASRGQGNTGELFF
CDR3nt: TGTGCCAGCAGAGGACAGGGGAACACCGGGGAGCTGTTTTTT

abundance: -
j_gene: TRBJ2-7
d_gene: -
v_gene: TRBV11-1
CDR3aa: CASSLALGVSYEQYF
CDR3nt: TGTGCCAGCAGCTTAGCGCTAGGGGTGTCCTACGAGCAGTACTTC